This T cell receptor beta chain was recovered during a study of T cell responses to AZD1222 COVID-19 vaccine. Overall study findings and caveats: Clonal diversity was possibly underestimated, and white British individuals and females predominated among donors. Baseline seropositivity occurred in only a handful of AZD1222 recipients. Increased Spike-specific TCR breadth and depth were observed after two AZD1222 doses. Repertoires were obtained only post-peak T cell response.

V was cut by 4 bases and J by 1 base, with 11 bases left in between. Per the germline V gene, CDR1 is MNHEY and CDR2 is SVGAGI. The CDR3 totals 14 residues. This clone was counted between two and nine times. Antigen: not known. The table came from immunoSEQ multiplex PCR; TCRdb's copy has only in-frame clones and leaves some out. This sample has about 140,000 clones; 85% to 95% occur once, and the top ten carry more than 0.8%. This sequence was found in an adult in good health. The V gene is TRBV6-5, the J gene TRBJ2-7; D unclear. The material sequenced was peripheral blood, taken on day 0 of MenACWY control vaccination. The CDR3 reads CASSSPTSSYEQYF. As DNA, the CDR3 is TGTGCCAGCAGTTCCCCAACTTCTTCCTACGAGCAGTACTTC.